This T cell receptor (beta chain) originates from a study of cytotoxic CD8 clonotypes in ibrutinib-treated CLL. In the study overall: The group held about 11 relapsed/refractory and under 16 treatment-naive patients, with some 17 IGHV unmutated. Patients attained some 25 partial and 2 complete responses; at median about 74 months, approximately 14 remained remitted while approximately twelve progressed. Whole-study findings and limits: Public clonotypes, found uncommonly, either contracted or stayed stable on treatment. The study found baseline clonality above age-matched healthy donors, tracking circulating CD8+ T-cell counts.

The data were produced by immunoSEQ multiplex PCR, yet TCRdb's version contains in-frame clones alone and is incomplete. Among roughly 220,000 clones, 60% to 80% were seen once, and the ten largest hold 5.9%. CDR3 length equals 13 residues. Germline lookup yields CDR1 SQVTM and CDR2 ANQGSEA. A few counts support this clone. Its specificity is unknown. Sequenced here: PBMCs, sampled after 12 months of ibrutinib treatment. This sequence was found in a human donor with chronic lymphocytic leukemia. The chain combines TRBV29-1 with TRBJ2-7, with D possibly matching TRBD2 (6 bases). CDR3: CSGTEGLSYEQYF. The CDR3 nucleotides are TGCAGTGGGACGGAGGGTTTATCCTACGAGCAGTACTTC.